This T cell receptor (beta chain) stems from a study of early T cells in non-severe SARS-CoV-2 infection. Study details: Sequencing was performed on bulk RNA from unsorted whole blood, leaving chains unpaired. Whole-study findings and limits: Sequences matched to VDJdb favored anti-spike CD8 responses, while private and CD4 specificities were missed.

CDR1 is MDHEN and CDR2 is SYDVKM in the germline V gene. The germline V and J ends were trimmed by 2 bases and 4 bases, with 9 bases remaining between them. This CDR3 spans 14 amino acids. Unique molecular identifiers were affixed to single, distinct cDNA molecules. TCRdb passed the 5' RACE reads through MiXCR, listing each CDR3 protein once. The data show tens of thousands of distinct CDR3 sequences, 4.4% seen once. This clonotype has a count of ten or more. The antigen remains undetermined. The chain carries TRBV28 and TRBJ1-5, with TRBD1 as a possible D gene (5 bases). This clonotype originated in an adult who was a healthcare worker with PCR-confirmed SARS-CoV-2 infection or an uninfected control (not recorded which). Specimen: whole blood. As DNA, the CDR3 is TGTGCCAGCAGTTTAGCAGGGTTTAATCAGCCCCAGCATTTT. This sequence encodes CASSLAGFNQPQHF.